Sequencing of this T cell receptor beta chain was carried out in a study of identifying expanded T cells in peripheral blood. TCRdb keeps only in-frame clones here, not all; method: immunoSEQ multiplex PCR. The table lists around 120,000 clones, approximately 86% of them singletons, with roughly 7.9% in the top ten. A few counts support this clone. Its antigen is unidentified. The length of the CDR3 is 16 residues. Germline CDR1 reads LNHDA; CDR2 reads SQIVND (reference sequence). V lost 3 bases and J 4 bases, leaving 15 bases between the germline ends. Findings and caveats of the study: Differentially abundant clones: approximately 1.3 between replicates, approximately 15 at around 14 days, less than 25 at four. Across healthy donors, higher total template counts meant significantly greater roughly 2-week count variance.

No infections or other immune events were documented during collection. Sequences were obtained from blood. The J gene is TRBJ2-2, the V gene TRBV19, with TRBD2 as a possible D gene (6 bases). This sequence was found in a person aged 18-69 years in good health. CDR3 protein: CASSIKSLASTGELFF. The CDR3 DNA sequence: TGTGCCAGTAGTATCAAGTCCCTAGCGTCCACCGGGGAGCTGTTTTTT.